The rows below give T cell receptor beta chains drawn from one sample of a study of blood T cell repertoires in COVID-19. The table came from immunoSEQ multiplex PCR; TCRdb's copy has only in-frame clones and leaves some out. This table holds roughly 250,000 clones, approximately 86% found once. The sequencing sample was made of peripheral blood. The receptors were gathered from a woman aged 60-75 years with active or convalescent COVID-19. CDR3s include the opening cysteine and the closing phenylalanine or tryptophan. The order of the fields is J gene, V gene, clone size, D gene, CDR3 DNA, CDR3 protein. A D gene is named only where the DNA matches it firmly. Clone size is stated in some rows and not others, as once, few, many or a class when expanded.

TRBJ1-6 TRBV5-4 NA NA TGTGCCAGCAGCTCGCGGACAGATTATAATTCACCCCTCCACTTT CASSSRTDYNSPLHF
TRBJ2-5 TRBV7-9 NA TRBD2 TGTGCCAGCAGATCTAGCGGGGGGTACCAAGAGACCCAGTACTTC CASRSSGGYQETQYF
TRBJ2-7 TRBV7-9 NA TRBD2 TGTGCCAGCAGCTTAACTAGCGGGAGGGACGAGCAGTACTTC CASSLTSGRDEQYF
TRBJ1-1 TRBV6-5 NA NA TGTGCCAGCAGTTACTCCCGGGGGAACACTGAAGCTTTCTTT CASSYSRGNTEAFF
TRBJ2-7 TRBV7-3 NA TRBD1 TGTGCCAGCAGCCCAAACTTAAACAGGGACAGCGCCGAGCAGTACTTC CASSPNLNRDSAEQYF
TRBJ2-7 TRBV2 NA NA TGTGCCAGCAGTGGAACGTCAGGGGACTACGAGCAGTACTTC CASSGTSGDYEQYF
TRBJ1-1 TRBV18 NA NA TGTGCCAGCTCACCACCGGGGGGCACTGAAGCTTTCTTT CASSPPGGTEAFF
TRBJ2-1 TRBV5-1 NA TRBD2 TGCGCCAGCAGCGCCACTAGCGGGAACTCCTACAATGAGCAGTTCTTC CASSATSGNSYNEQFF
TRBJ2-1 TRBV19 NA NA TGTGCCAGTAGTATTTTAGTGGACAAACCTAATGAGCAGTTCTTC CASSILVDKPNEQFF
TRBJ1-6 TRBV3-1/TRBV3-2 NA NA TGTGCCAGCAGCCGCATGGTAGGGGATAATTCACCCCTCCACTTT CASSRMVGDNSPLHF
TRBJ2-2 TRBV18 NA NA TGTGCCAGCTCACCACTAGCACCCGACACCGGGGAGCTGTTTTTT CASSPLAPDTGELFF
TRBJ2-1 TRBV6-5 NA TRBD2 TGTGCCAGCAGTTATAGGCGGGGGGCGGGCCTCAATGAGCAGTTCTTC CASSYRRGAGLNEQFF
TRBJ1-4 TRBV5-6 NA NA TGTGCCAGCAGCTTGAGGGGAAGAACTAATGAAAAACTGTTTTTT CASSLRGRTNEKLFF
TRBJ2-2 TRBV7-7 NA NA TGTGCTAGCAGCCCGGGGACTACCGGGGAGCTGTTTTTT CASSPGTTGELFF
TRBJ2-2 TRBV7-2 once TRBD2 TGTGCCAGCAGCTTAATGCAGGGAGGGGCCGGGGAGCTGTTTTTT CASSLMQGGAGELFF
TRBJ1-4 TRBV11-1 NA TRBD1 TGTGCCAGCAGCTCCGAGACAGGGGCTAATGAAAAACTGTTTTTT CASSSETGANEKLFF
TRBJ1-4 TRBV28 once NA TGTGCCAGCAGTTTTATGAGGGTTGAAAAACTGTTTTTT CASSFMRVEKLFF
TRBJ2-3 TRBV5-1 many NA TGCGCCAGCGGTAGCGGCAGCACAGATACGCAGTATTTT CASGSGSTDTQYF
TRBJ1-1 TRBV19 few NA TGTGCCAGTAGCCACAGGGTTTCGAGGTCTGTATTTGACACTGAAGCTTTCTTT CASSHRVSRSVFDTEAFF
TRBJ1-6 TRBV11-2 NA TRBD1 TGTGCCAGCAGCCTGACAGGGCTTAATTCACCCCTCCACTTT CASSLTGLNSPLHF
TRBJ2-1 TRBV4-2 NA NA TGTGCCAGCAGCCAGGGCGGGGACTCCTACAATGAGCAGTTCTTC CASSQGGDSYNEQFF
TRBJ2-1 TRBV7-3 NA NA TGTGCCAGCAGCGACCAGGGTAATGAGCAGTTCTTC CASSDQGNEQFF
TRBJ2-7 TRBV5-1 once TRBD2 TGCGCCAGCAGCAGCGCGGGAGGAGCCTACGAGCAGTACTTC CASSSAGGAYEQYF
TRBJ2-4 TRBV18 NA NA TGTGCCAGCTCACCAAGTTCACGGGAAAACATTCAGTACTTC CASSPSSRENIQYF
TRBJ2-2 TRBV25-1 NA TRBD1 TGTGCCAGCAGTGAGACAGGGTACACCGGGGAGCTGTTTTTT CASSETGYTGELFF
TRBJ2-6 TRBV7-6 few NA TGTGCCAGCAGCCCGACAGACCAGGGGACTGGGGCCAACGTCCTGACTTTC CASSPTDQGTGANVLTF
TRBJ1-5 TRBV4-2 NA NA TGTGCCAGCAGCCATCAGGGTTATAGCAATCAGCCCCAGCATTTT CASSHQGYSNQPQHF
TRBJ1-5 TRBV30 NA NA TGTGCCTGCTCGGGGGGTAGCAATCAGCCCCAGCATTTT CACSGGSNQPQHF
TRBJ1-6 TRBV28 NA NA TGTGCCAGCAGTTTAGGGGGCGCAGGTAATTCACCCCTCCACTTT CASSLGGAGNSPLHF
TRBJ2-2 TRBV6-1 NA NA TGTGCCAGCAGTGAAGCTGCAGTTAACACCGGGGAGCTGTTTTTT CASSEAAVNTGELFF
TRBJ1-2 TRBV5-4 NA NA TGTGCCAGCAGCTCACAGGCCCTTAACTATGGCTACACCTTC CASSSQALNYGYTF
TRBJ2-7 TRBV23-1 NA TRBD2 TGCGCCAGCAGTCATAAGATTGGGACTAGCGGGAGCCACGAGCAGTACTTC CASSHKIGTSGSHEQYF
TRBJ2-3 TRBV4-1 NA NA TGCGCCAGCAGCCAAGATCGAGATACGCAGTATTTT CASSQDRDTQYF
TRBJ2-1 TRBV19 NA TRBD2 TGTGCCAGTAGTAGACTAGGGACTAGCGGGAGAGCACGTTCGGATGAGCAGTTCTTC CASSRLGTSGRARSDEQFF
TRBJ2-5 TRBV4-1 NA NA TGCGCCAGCAGCCAAAGCCGCTCCCAAGAGACCCAGTACTTC CASSQSRSQETQYF
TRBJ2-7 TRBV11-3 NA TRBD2 TGTGCCAGCAGCTTAAGGTCCGGGACTAGCGGGAGGATAGGCTACGAGCAGTACTTC CASSLRSGTSGRIGYEQYF
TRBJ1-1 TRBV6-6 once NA TGTGCCAGCAGTTACTCGAGGGAGGGCACTGAAGCTTTCTTT CASSYSREGTEAFF
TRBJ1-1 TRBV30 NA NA TGTGCCTGGAGTGTCCTGGGACAAAGTTGGAACACTGAAGCTTTCTTT CAWSVLGQSWNTEAFF
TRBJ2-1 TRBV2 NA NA TGTGCCAGCAACCTACAGGGTAATGAGCAGTTCTTC CASNLQGNEQFF
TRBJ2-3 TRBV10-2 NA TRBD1 TGCGCCAGCAGGGGGAGGACAGGGGGCTTCGCAGATACGCAGTATTTT CASRGRTGGFADTQYF
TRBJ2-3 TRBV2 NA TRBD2 TGTGCCAGCAGTGGCTTGACTAGCGGGGTGCGATATTTT CASSGLTSGVRYF
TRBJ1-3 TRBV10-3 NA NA TGTGCCATCAGTGGGAGTGGAAACACCATATATTTT CAISGSGNTIYF
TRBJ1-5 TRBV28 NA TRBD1 TGTGCCAGCAGATATCTTCAGGGGGCCGGGGATCAGCCCCAGCATTTT CASRYLQGAGDQPQHF
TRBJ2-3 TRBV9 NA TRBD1 TGTGCCAGCAGCGTAGGGGGGACAGGGGATACGCAGTATTTT CASSVGGTGDTQYF
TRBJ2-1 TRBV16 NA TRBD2 TGTGCCAGCAGCCAACCCCCCCCTGGGACTAGCGCGTACAATGAGCAGTTCTTC CASSQPPPGTSAYNEQFF
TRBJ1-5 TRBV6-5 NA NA TGTGCCAGCAGTTACTCGAGGCAGGGGTTGGGCCAGCCCCAGCATTTT CASSYSRQGLGQPQHF
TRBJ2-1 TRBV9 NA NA TGTGCCAGCAGCCCCCGTGGGGGGATAACCGACAATGAGCAGTTCTTC CASSPRGGITDNEQFF
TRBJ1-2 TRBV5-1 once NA TGCGCCAGCAGCTCAACAGGGCTCTATGGCTACACCTTC CASSSTGLYGYTF
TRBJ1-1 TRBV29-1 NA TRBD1 TGCAGCGTCCGACAGGGGGGGAACACTGAAGCTTTCTTT CSVRQGGNTEAFF
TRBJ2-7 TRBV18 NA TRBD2 TGTGCCAGCTCACCGGAGCGAGCGGGGGCCACGGCCGAGCAGTACTTC CASSPERAGATAEQYF
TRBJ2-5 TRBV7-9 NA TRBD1 TGTGCCAGCAGCTTGGGGGACAGACCTCAAGAGACCCAGTACTTC CASSLGDRPQETQYF
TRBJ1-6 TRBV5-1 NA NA TGCGCCAGCAGCTTGGGCGGTTTTAATTCACCCCTCCACTTT CASSLGGFNSPLHF
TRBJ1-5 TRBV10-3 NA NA TGTGCCATCAGTGAGTCCGGGGCAGGGGATCCCAATCAGCCCCAGCATTTT CAISESGAGDPNQPQHF
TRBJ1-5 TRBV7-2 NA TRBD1 TGTGCCAGCAGCTTCCCTACAGGGGTCGGGCAGCCCCAGCATTTT CASSFPTGVGQPQHF
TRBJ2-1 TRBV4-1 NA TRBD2 TGCGCCAGCAGCCACCTATATAGCGGGAGGCCGTACAATGAGCAGTTCTTC CASSHLYSGRPYNEQFF